Listed below are T cell receptor beta chains from one sample, sequenced in a study of cytomegalovirus exposure and HLA in healthy donors. Repertoires were generated with immunoSEQ multiplex PCR, while TCRdb's copy carries only in-frame clones and drops some. This table holds roughly 300,000 clones, roughly 90% found once. Material for sequencing was PBMCs. The receptor set was obtained from a woman aged 18-30 years in good health and CMV-seronegative. The conserved cysteine and the conserved F or W are not part of the CDR3 here. The order of the fields is J gene, clone size, V gene, CDR3 protein. Some rows have no size entry. The others give once, few or many, or a class for an expanded clone.

TRBJ2-5 | - | TRBV19 | ASSISGRLQETQY
TRBJ2-2 | - | TRBV18 | ASSPSISFGELF
TRBJ1-5 | - | TRBV7-2 | ASSPPGVPSNQPQH
TRBJ2-1 | - | TRBV7-3 | ASSLVPSGRAQDEQF
TRBJ2-3 | - | TRBV19 | ASSIRLAGEDTQY
TRBJ2-7 | - | TRBV5-4 | ASSLDRGPYEQY
TRBJ2-7 | - | TRBV7-2 | ASSFKSGQY
TRBJ1-2 | few | TRBV7-9 | ASSPGQLTNYGYT
TRBJ2-2 | - | TRBV18 | ASSPRTTGTGNTGELF
TRBJ2-1 | - | TRBV5-1 | ASSQPGLGYNEQF
TRBJ1-5 | - | TRBV6-6 | ASSHGQSDQPQH
TRBJ2-7 | - | TRBV27 | ASGIGGYGSYEQY
TRBJ2-2 | once | TRBV11-2 | ASSLVPTSGNTGELF
TRBJ2-2 | - | TRBV9 | ASSEPTRSTSGFSGELF
TRBJ1-1 | few | TRBV2 | ASPGGSILDTEAF
TRBJ2-1 | - | TRBV4-3 | ASSQDRQGPYNEQF
TRBJ2-6 | - | TRBV6-5 | ASRIQGAGANVLT
TRBJ2-7 | - | TRBV27 | ASSLSRQGFEQY
TRBJ2-1 | - | TRBV18 | ASSPRVVAADDEQF
TRBJ1-4 | once | TRBV29-1 | SVESSGTGDEKLF
TRBJ2-7 | - | TRBV2 | ASSEGEQMLYEQY
TRBJ1-1 | - | TRBV7-2 | ASSPGGTGRAF
TRBJ2-1 | - | TRBV7-2 | ASSSDRGHVISSYNEQF
TRBJ2-1 | - | TRBV9 | ASSPREGVVYNEQF
TRBJ2-5 | - | TRBV7-9 | ASSYETETQY
TRBJ2-7 | - | TRBV4-1 | ASSQDGWASDSYEQY
TRBJ2-3 | many | TRBV6-4 | ASSEGLAGDTQY
TRBJ2-2 | - | TRBV9 | ASDLTGVGTGELF
TRBJ1-1 | - | TRBV9 | ASSEGDSGEAF
TRBJ2-7 | - | TRBV21-1 | ASTGGQGYEQY
TRBJ2-3 | - | TRBV19 | ASTVAGDRDTQY
TRBJ1-5 | - | TRBV5-1 | ASIIPGTGSRSNQPQH
TRBJ1-5 | few | TRBV16 | ASSQGPDSQPQH
TRBJ2-7 | - | TRBV6-6 | ASSSSQGSEQY
TRBJ2-1 | - | TRBV25-1 | ASSDMSLESREQF
TRBJ1-1 | - | TRBV13 | ASSTRRPNTEAF
TRBJ2-5 | - | TRBV14 | ASSQARVNREQETQY
TRBJ2-5 | - | TRBV5-1 | ASSLYSQDPQY
TRBJ2-7 | - | TRBV4-3 | ASSQSRGTYEQY
TRBJ1-1 | - | TRBV29-1 | SVAGTGGTEAF
TRBJ2-7 | few | TRBV18 | ASSPPGSYEQY
TRBJ2-1 | - | TRBV18 | ASSLGDPSYNEQF
TRBJ1-4 | - | TRBV4-3 | ASSHLRGTSAPNEKLF
TRBJ1-2 | - | TRBV5-6 | ASSLWPEQGEYGYT
TRBJ2-1 | - | TRBV7-3 | ASSFPLAGADEQF
TRBJ1-1 | - | TRBV6-5 | ASTQGRVGEAF
TRBJ1-2 | - | TRBV5-4 | ASSLDSANYGYT